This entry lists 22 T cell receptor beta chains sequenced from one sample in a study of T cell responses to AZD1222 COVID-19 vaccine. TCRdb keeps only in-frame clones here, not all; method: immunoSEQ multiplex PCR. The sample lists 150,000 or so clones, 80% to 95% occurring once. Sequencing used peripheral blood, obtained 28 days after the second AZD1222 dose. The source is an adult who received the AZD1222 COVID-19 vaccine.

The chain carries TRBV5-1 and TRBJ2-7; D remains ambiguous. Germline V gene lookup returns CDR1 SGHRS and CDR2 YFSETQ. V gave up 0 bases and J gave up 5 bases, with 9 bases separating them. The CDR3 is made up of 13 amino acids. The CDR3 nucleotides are TGCGCCAGCAGCTTGGCCGCATGGAACGAGCAGTACTTC. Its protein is CASSLAAWNEQYF. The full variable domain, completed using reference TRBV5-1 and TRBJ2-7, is KAGVTQTPRYLIKTRGQQVTLSCSPISGHRSVSWYQQTPGQGLQFLFEYFSETQRNKGNFPGRFSGRQFSNSRSEMNVSTLELGDSALYLCASSLAAWNEQYFGPGTRLTVT.

CDR3 DNA: TGTGCCAGCAGCCAATTGCCCGGGACTTCCACAGATACGCAGTATTTT. Protein product: CASSQLPGTSTDTQYF. The chain joins TRBV3-1 (or the pseudogene TRBV3-2) to TRBJ2-3, with D maybe TRBD2 (6 bases). Trimming pared 2 bases from V and 2 bases from J, leaving 14 bases between. The CDR3 sequence is 16 residues long. Germline V gene lookup returns CDR1 LGHDT and CDR2 YNNKEL (reference sequence).

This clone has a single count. The CDR3 nucleotides are TGTGCCAGCAGTGACCTCGGGGGTTCCTATGGCTACACCTTC. Protein product: CASSDLGGSYGYTF. The chain links TRBV6-1 to TRBJ1-2; D might be TRBD1 (5 bases). Per germline, CDR1 MNHNS and CDR2 SASEGT. This CDR3 has 14 amino acids. V lost 3 bases to trimming and J lost 4 bases, with 12 bases between them.

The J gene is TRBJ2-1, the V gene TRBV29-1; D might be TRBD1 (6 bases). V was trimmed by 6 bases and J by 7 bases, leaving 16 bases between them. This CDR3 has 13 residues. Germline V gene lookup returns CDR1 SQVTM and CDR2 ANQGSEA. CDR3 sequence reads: CSVPTGLKNEQFF. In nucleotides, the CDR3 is TGCAGCGTCCCGACAGGTCTAAAAAATGAGCAGTTCTTC.

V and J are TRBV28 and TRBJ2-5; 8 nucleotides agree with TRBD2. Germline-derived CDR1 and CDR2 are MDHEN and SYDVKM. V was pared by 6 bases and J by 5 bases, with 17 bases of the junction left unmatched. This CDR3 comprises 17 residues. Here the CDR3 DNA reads TGTGCCAGCAGAAGTCTTAGGTCAGCGGGAGCTCAGGAGACCCAGTACTTC. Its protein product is CASRSLRSAGAQETQYF. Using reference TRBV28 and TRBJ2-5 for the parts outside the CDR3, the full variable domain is DVKVTQSSRYLVKRTGEKVFLECVQDMDHENMFWYRQDPGLGLRLIYFSYDVKMKEKGDIPEGYSVSREKKERFSLILESASTNQTSMYLCASRSLRSAGAQETQYFGPGTRLLVL.

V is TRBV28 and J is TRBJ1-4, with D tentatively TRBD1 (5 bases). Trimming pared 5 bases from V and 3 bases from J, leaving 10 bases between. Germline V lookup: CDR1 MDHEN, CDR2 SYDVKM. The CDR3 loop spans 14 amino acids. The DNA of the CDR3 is TGTGCCAGCAGTCGGGGGGACTCTAATGAAAAACTGTTTTTT. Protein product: CASSRGDSNEKLFF.

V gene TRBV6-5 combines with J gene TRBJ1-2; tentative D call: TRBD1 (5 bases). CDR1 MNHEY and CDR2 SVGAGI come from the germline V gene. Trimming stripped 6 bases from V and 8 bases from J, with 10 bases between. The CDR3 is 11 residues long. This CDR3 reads CASRPGDGYTF. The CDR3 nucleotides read TGTGCCAGCAGACCGGGGGACGGCTACACCTTC.

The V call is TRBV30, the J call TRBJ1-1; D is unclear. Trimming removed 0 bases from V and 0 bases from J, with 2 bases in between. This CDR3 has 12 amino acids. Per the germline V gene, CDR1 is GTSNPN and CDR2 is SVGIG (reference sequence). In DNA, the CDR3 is TGTGCCTGGAGTGTAATGAACACTGAAGCTTTCTTT. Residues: CAWSVMNTEAFF.

CDR3 nucleotide sequence: TGCGCCAGCAGCTTGGGTTCTAGCGGGAGCTCCTACAATGAGCAGTTCTTC. This encodes CASSLGSSGSSYNEQFF. The rearrangement uses TRBV5-1 and TRBJ2-1, with 10 bases fitting TRBD2. CDR1 SGHRS and CDR2 YFSETQ come from the germline V gene. The CDR3 has 17 residues. Unmatched junction bases numbered 3, after V lost 0 bases and J lost 0 bases.

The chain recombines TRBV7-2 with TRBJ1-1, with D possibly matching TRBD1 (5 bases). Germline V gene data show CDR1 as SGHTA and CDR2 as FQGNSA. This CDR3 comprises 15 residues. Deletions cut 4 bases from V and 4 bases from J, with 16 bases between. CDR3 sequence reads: CASSSPLSGVTEAFF. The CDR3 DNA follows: TGTGCCAGCAGCTCCCCCCTGTCGGGGGTCACTGAAGCTTTCTTT.

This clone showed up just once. The CDR3 reads CASSRDSYNSPLHF. The CDR3 DNA reads as TGCGCCAGCAGTCGGGACAGCTATAATTCACCCCTCCACTTT. V usage is TRBV5-1 and J usage is TRBJ1-6; 7 nucleotides line up with TRBD1. The germline CDR1 and CDR2 sequences are SGHRS and YFSETQ. Trimming took 5 bases from V and 3 from J; bases not matched to a gene: 2. The CDR3 contains 14 residues.

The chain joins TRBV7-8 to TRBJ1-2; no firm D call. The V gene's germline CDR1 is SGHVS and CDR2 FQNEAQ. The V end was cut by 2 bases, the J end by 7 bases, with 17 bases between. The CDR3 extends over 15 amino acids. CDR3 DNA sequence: TGTGCCAGCAGCTTAATTAATCAAAAAGGCTCTGGCTACACCTTC. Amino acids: CASSLINQKGSGYTF.

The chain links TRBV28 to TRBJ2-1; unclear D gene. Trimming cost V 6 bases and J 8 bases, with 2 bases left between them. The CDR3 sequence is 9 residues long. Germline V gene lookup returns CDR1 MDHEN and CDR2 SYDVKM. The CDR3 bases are TGTGCCAGCAGGGATGAGCAGTTCTTC. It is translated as CASRDEQFF. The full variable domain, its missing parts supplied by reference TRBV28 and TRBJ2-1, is DVKVTQSSRYLVKRTGEKVFLECVQDMDHENMFWYRQDPGLGLRLIYFSYDVKMKEKGDIPEGYSVSREKKERFSLILESASTNQTSMYLCASRDEQFFGPGTRLTVL.

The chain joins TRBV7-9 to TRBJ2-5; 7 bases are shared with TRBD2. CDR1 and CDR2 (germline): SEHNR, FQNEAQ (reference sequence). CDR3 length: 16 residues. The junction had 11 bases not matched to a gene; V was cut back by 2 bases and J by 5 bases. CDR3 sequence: CASSLRGAGKVETQYF. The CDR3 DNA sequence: TGTGCCAGCAGCTTACGGGGAGCGGGAAAGGTGGAGACCCAGTACTTC.

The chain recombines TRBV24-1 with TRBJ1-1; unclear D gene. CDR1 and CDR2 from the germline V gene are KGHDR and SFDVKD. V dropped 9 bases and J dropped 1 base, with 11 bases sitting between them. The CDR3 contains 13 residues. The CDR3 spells CATQDDGNTEAFF. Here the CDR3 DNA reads TGTGCCACCCAGGATGATGGGAACACTGAAGCTTTCTTT.

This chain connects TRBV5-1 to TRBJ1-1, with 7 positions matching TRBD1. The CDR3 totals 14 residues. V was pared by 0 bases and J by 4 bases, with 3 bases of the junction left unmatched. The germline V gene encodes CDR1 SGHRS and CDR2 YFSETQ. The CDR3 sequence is CASSLEQGRTEAFF. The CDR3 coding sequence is TGCGCCAGCAGCTTGGAACAGGGGCGCACTGAAGCTTTCTTT.

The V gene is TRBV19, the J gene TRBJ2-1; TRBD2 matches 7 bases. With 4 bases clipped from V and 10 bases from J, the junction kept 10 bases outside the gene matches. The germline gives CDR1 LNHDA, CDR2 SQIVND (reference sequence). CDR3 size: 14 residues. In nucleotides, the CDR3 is TGTGCCAGTAGTAGCCTAGCGGTCCAAGGGGAGCAGTTCTTC. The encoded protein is CASSSLAVQGEQFF.

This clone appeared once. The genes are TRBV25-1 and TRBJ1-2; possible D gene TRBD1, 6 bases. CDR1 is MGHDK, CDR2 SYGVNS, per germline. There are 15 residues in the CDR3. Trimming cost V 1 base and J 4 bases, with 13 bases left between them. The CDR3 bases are TGTGCCAGCAGTGAATCGGGCAGGGGCACCTATGGCTACACCTTC. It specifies CASSESGRGTYGYTF.

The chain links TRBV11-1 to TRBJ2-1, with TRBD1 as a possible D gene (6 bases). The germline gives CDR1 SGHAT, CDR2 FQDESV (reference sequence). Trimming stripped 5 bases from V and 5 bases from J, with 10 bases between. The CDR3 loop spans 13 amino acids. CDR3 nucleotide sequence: TGTGCCAGCAGCGCAGACAGGAACAATGAGCAGTTCTTC. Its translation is CASSADRNNEQFF.

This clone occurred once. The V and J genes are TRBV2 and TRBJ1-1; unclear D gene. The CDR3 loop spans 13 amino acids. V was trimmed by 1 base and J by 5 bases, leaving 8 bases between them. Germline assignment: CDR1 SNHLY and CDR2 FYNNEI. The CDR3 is CASSEVLRTEAFF. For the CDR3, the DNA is TGTGCCAGCAGTGAAGTTTTAAGAACTGAAGCTTTCTTT.

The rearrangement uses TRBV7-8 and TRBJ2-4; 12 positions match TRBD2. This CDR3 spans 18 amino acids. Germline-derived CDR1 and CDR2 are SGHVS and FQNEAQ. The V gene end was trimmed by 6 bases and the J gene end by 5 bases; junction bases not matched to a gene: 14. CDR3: CASSSGTSGWRDQNIQYF. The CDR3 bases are TGTGCCAGCAGTTCCGGGACTAGCGGGTGGAGGGATCAAAACATTCAGTACTTC.

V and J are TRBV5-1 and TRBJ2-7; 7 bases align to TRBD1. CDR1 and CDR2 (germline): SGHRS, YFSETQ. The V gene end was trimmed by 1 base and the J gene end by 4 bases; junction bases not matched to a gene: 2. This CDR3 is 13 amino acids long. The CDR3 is CASSLPTGYEQYF. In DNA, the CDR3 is TGCGCCAGCAGCTTGCCGACAGGGTACGAGCAGTACTTC. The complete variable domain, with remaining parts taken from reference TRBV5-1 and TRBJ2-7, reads KAGVTQTPRYLIKTRGQQVTLSCSPISGHRSVSWYQQTPGQGLQFLFEYFSETQRNKGNFPGRFSGRQFSNSRSEMNVSTLELGDSALYLCASSLPTGYEQYFGPGTRLTVT.